A selection of T cell receptor beta chains follows, all from one sample in a study of CD8+CD57+ T cells in acquired aplastic anemia. TCRdb independently ran MiXCR on the reads; one entry per CDR3 protein. The profile shows 180,000 or so distinct CDR3 sequences, 40% to 55% of them singletons. Sequencing was carried out using sorted CD4+, CD8+, or CD8+CD57+ T cells (not recorded which) from PBMCs. The receptors stem from a human donor with aplastic anemia. CDR3s include the opening cysteine and the closing phenylalanine or tryptophan. D genes are given only for firm matches. Clone size is given for some rows only: seen once, a few or many times, or a class if the clone is expanded.

J: TRBJ1-3
size: .
D: .
V: TRBV2
DNA: TGTGCCAGCAGTGATGGAAGAAACACCATATATTTT
CDR3: CASSDGRNTIYF

J: TRBJ2-7
size: few
D: .
V: TRBV2
DNA: TGTGCCAGCACGATCCCAGACTCCTACGAGCAGTACTTC
CDR3: CASTIPDSYEQYF

J: TRBJ2-7
size: many
D: TRBD2
V: TRBV11-2
DNA: TGTGCCAGCAGCTCGCTAGCGGGGCGCTACGAGCAGTACTTC
CDR3: CASSSLAGRYEQYF

J: TRBJ1-1
size: .
D: .
V: TRBV19
DNA: TGTGCCAGCCAATTTGGCACTGAAGCTTTCTTT
CDR3: CASQFGTEAFF

J: TRBJ2-5
size: once
D: .
V: TRBV7-8
DNA: TGTGCCAGCAGCGCCAGGCAGGGCCCAGAGACCCAGTACTTC
CDR3: CASSARQGPETQYF

J: TRBJ2-1
size: .
D: .
V: TRBV14
DNA: TGTGCCAGCAGCCAAGATAGTGCTGATGAGCAGTTCTTC
CDR3: CASSQDSADEQFF

J: TRBJ2-1
size: many
D: TRBD2
V: TRBV6-2/TRBV6-3
DNA: TGTGCCAGCAGTTCGCCTACCCTAGCGGCCTACAATGAGCAGTTCTTC
CDR3: CASSSPTLAAYNEQFF

J: TRBJ1-1
size: .
D: TRBD1
V: TRBV20-1
DNA: TGCAGTGCTAGGGTCCCACAGGGGGACACTGAAGCTTTCTTT
CDR3: CSARVPQGDTEAFF

J: TRBJ2-2
size: .
D: .
V: TRBV6-5
DNA: TGTGCCAGCAGTTACTCTCAACGGAACGCGAACACCGGGGAGCTGTTTTTT
CDR3: CASSYSQRNANTGELFF

J: TRBJ1-3
size: .
D: TRBD1
V: TRBV18
DNA: TGTGCCAGCACCACAGGGGTTGCTGGAAACACCATATATTTT
CDR3: CASTTGVAGNTIYF

J: TRBJ1-2
size: many
D: .
V: TRBV7-9
DNA: TGTGCCAGCAGCTTAGAATACGCCTATGGCTACACCTTC
CDR3: CASSLEYAYGYTF

J: TRBJ2-7
size: many
D: TRBD1
V: TRBV5-1
DNA: TGCGCCAGCAGCCTATGGACAGGCTCGGGGTACGAGCAGTACTTC
CDR3: CASSLWTGSGYEQYF

J: TRBJ1-2
size: .
D: .
V: TRBV19
DNA: TGTGCCAGTAGTATCGCGAGGGCTGGCTACACCTTC
CDR3: CASSIARAGYTF